The clone carrying this T cell receptor beta chain has more than one count but fewer than ten. TCRdb reprocessed the 5' RACE reads with MiXCR, giving one entry per CDR3 protein. The data contain over 95,000 distinct CDR3 sequences, 17% of them singletons. The CDR3 loop spans 14 amino acids. Germline assignment: CDR1 DFQATT and CDR2 SNEGSKA (reference sequence). Trimming at V came to 5 bases and at J to 5 bases, leaving 9 bases not matched to a gene. This record belongs to a study of T cells of healthy individuals. The rearrangement uses TRBV20-1 and TRBJ2-5; 9 positions agree with TRBD1. The TCR sequence derives from a human donor in good health. This chain's CDR3 is CSAQIQGATETQYF. CDR3 in DNA: TGCAGTGCTCAAATACAGGGGGCGACGGAGACCCAGTACTTC.